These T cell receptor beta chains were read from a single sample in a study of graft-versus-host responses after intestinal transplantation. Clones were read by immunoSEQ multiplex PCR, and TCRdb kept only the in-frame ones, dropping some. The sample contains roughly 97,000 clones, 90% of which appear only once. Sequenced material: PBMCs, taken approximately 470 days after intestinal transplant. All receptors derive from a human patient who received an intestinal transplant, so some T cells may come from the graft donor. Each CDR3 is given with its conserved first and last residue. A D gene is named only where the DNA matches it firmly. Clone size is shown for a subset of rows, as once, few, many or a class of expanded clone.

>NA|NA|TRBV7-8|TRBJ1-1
CASSLDGGLGTEAFF
TGTGCCAGCAGCTTAGATGGGGGGCTAGGCACTGAAGCTTTCTTT
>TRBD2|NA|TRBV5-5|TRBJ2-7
CASSWGGGSSYEQYF
TGTGCCAGCAGCTGGGGTGGCGGGAGCTCCTACGAGCAGTACTTC
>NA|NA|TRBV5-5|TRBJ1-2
CASSYGLAGYTF
TGTGCCAGCAGTTACGGACTCGCCGGCTACACCTTC
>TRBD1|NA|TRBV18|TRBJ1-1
CASSQKQGAQRNTEAFF
TGTGCCAGCTCACAGAAACAGGGGGCGCAGAGGAACACTGAAGCTTTCTTT
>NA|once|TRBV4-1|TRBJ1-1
CASSRTLHGVSNPEMNTEAFF
TGCGCCAGCAGCCGGACACTCCACGGTGTTTCGAATCCGGAGATGAACACTGAAGCTTTCTTT
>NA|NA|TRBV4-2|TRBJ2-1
CASSHPLGSSYNEQFF
TGTGCCAGCAGCCACCCCCTAGGGAGCTCCTACAATGAGCAGTTCTTC
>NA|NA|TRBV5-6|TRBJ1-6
CASSLRGYNSPLHF
TGTGCCAGCAGCTTGAGAGGATATAATTCACCCCTCCACTTT
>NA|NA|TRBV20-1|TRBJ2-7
CSARVSYEQYF
TGCAGTGCTAGGGTCAGCTACGAGCAGTACTTC
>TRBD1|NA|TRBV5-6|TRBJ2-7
CASTPRDRVTYEQYF
TGTGCCAGCACCCCCCGGGACAGGGTGACCTACGAGCAGTACTTC
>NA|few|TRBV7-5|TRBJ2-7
CASSFTGGVYEQYF
TGTGCCAGCAGCTTTACAGGGGGAGTTTACGAGCAGTACTTC
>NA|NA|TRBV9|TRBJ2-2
CASSVEFGAANTGELFF
TGTGCCAGCAGCGTGGAATTTGGGGCGGCGAACACCGGGGAGCTGTTTTTT
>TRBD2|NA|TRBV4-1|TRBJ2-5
CASSQPGLAGQETQYF
TGCGCCAGCAGCCAACCGGGACTAGCGGGGCAAGAGACCCAGTACTTC
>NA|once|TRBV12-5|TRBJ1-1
CASGFWAHTEAFF
TGTGCTAGTGGTTTTTGGGCACACACTGAAGCTTTCTTT
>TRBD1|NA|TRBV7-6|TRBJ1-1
CASSSSGRGLSNTEAFF
TGTGCCAGCAGCTCCTCGGGCAGGGGGCTCTCGAACACTGAAGCTTTCTTT
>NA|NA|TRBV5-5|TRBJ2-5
CASSFWTGETQYF
TGTGCCAGCAGCTTCTGGACGGGGGAGACCCAGTACTTC
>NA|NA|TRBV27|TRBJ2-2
CASSPSTGELFF
TGTGCCAGCAGTCCATCGACCGGGGAGCTGTTTTTT
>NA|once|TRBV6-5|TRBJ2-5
CASRASSQTQYF
TGTGCCAGCAGGGCCTCCTCTCAGACCCAGTACTTC
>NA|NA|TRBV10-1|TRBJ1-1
CASSESPGTNTEAFF
TGCGCCAGCAGTGAGTCCCCGGGAACGAACACTGAAGCTTTCTTT
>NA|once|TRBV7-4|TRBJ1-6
CASSLVLSPLHF
TGTGCCAGCAGCTTAGTTCTTTCACCCCTCCACTTT
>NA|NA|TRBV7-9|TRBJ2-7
CASSDEGRGADEQYF
TGTGCCAGCAGCGATGAAGGCAGGGGAGCCGACGAGCAGTACTTC